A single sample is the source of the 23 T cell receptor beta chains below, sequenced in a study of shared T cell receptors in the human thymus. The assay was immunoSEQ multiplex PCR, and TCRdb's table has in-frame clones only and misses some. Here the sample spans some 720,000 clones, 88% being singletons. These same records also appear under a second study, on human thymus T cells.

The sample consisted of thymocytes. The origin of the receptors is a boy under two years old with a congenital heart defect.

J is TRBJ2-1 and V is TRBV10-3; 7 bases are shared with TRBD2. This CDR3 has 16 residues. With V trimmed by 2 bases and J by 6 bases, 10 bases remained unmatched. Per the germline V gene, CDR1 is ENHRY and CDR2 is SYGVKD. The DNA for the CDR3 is TGTGCCATCAGTGAGGCGGGACTACCCTACCTCAATGAGCAGTTCTTC. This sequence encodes CAISEAGLPYLNEQFF.

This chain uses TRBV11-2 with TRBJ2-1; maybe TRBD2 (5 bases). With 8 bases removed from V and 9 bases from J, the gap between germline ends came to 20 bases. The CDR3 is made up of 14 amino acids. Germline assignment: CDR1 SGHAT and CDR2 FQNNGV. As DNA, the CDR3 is TGTGCCAGCTCTCGGCTAGCACGCTCTGGTGAGCAGTTCTTC. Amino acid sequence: CASSRLARSGEQFF.

The CDR3 DNA reads as TGTGCCAGCAGCTTAGGGGCTAGCGGGAGGAATGAGCAGTTCTTC. It encodes CASSLGASGRNEQFF. The V and J genes are TRBV5-6 and TRBJ2-1; 11 nucleotides match TRBD2. J was trimmed by 7 bases and V by 2 bases; bases with no gene match: 5. Germline V CDR1 and CDR2: SGHDT, YYEEEE. This CDR3 region has 15 residues.

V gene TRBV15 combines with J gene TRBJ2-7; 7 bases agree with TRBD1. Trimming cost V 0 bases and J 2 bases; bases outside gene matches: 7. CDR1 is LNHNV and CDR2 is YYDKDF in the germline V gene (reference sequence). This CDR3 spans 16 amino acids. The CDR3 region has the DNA TGTGCCACCAGCAGAGATAGTGGGACAGCAACCTACGAGCAGTACTTC. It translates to CATSRDSGTATYEQYF. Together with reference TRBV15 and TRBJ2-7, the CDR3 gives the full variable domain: DAMVIQNPRYQVTQFGKPVTLSCSQTLNHNVMYWYQQKSSQAPKLLFHYYDKDFNNEADTPDNFQSRRPNTSFCFLDIRSPGLGDTAMYLCATSRDSGTATYEQYFGPGTRLTVT.

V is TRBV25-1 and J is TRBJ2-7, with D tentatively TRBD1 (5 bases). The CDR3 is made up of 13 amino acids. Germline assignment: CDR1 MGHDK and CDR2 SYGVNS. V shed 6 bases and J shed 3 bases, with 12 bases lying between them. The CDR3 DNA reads TGTGCCAGCAGCCCAGGGTTCGTCTACGAGCAGTACTTC. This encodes CASSPGFVYEQYF.

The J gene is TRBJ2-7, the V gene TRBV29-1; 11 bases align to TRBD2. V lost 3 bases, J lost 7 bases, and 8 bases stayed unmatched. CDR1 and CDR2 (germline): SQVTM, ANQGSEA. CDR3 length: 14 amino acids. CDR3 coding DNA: TGCAGCGTTGATCCTTCCTCTAGCGGGAGGGAGCAGTACTTC. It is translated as CSVDPSSSGREQYF.

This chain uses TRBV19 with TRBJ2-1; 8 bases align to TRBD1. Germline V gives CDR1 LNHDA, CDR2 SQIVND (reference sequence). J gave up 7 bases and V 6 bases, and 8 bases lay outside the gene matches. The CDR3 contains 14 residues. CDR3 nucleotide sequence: TGTGCCAGTAGCAGGGTAAGGGACAGGAATGAGCAGTTCTTC. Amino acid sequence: CASSRVRDRNEQFF.

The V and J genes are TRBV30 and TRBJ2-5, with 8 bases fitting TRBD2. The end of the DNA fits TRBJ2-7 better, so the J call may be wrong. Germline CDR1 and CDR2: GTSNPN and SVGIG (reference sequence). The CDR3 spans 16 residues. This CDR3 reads CAWSRGGGRGPYEQYF. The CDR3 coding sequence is TGTGCCTGGAGTCGGGGGGGCGGGAGAGGCCCCTACGAGCAGTACTTC.

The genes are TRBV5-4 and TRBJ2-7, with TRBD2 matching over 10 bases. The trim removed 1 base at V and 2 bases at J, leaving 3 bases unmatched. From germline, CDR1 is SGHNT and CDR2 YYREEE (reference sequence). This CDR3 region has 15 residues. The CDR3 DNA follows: TGTGCCAGCAGCTTGCAGCTAGCGGGAGCCTACGAGCAGTACTTC. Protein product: CASSLQLAGAYEQYF.

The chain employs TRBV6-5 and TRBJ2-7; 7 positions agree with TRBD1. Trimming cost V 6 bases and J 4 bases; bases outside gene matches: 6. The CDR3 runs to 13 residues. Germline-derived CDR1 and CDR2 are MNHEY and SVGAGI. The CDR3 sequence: CASRSNRGYEQYF. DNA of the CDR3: TGTGCCAGCAGATCAAACAGGGGTTACGAGCAGTACTTC.

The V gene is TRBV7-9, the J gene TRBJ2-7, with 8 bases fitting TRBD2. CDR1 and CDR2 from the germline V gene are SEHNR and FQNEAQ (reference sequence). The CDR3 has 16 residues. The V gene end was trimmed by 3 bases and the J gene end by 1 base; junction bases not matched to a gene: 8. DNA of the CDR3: TGTGCCAGCAGCTTGGGTAGCGGGATGCATTCCTACGAGCAGTACTTC. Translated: CASSLGSGMHSYEQYF. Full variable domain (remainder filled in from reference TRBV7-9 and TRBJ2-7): DTGVSQNPRHKITKRGQNVTFRCDPISEHNRLYWYRQTLGQGPEFLTYFQNEAQLEKSRLLSDRFSAERPKGSFSTLEIQRTEQGDSAMYLCASSLGSGMHSYEQYFGPGTRLTVT.

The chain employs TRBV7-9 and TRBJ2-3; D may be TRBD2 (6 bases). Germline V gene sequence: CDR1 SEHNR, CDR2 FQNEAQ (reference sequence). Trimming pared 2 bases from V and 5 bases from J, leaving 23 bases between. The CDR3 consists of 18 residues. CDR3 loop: CASSLKGGAAKKVDTQYF. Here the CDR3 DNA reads TGTGCCAGCAGCTTAAAGGGAGGCGCAGCAAAAAAGGTAGATACGCAGTATTTT.

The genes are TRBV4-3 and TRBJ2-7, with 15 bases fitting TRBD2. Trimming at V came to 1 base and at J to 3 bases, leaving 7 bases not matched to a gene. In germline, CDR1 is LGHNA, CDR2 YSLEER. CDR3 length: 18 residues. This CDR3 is CASSQGGLAGGPHYEQYF. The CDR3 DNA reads TGCGCCAGCAGCCAAGGTGGACTAGCGGGAGGGCCCCACTACGAGCAGTACTTC.

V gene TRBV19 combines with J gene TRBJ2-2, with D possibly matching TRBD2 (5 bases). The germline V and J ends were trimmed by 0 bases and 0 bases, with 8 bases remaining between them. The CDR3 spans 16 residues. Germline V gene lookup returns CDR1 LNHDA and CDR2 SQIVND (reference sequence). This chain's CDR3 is CASSIDRRTNTGELFF. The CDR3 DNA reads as TGTGCCAGTAGTATAGATAGGAGGACGAACACCGGGGAGCTGTTTTTT.

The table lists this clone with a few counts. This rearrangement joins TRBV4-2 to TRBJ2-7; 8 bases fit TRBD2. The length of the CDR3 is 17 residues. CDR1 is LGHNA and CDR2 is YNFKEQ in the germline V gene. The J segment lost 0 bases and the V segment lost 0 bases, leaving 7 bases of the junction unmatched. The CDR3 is CASSQDTTTSDSYEQYF. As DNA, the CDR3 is TGTGCCAGCAGCCAAGATACGACGACTAGCGACTCCTACGAGCAGTACTTC.

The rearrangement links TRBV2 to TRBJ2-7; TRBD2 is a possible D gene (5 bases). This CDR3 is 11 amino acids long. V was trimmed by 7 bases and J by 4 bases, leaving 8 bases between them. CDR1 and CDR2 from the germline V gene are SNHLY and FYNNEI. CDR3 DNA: TGTGCCAGCATAGCGACATACGAGCAGTACTTC. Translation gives CASIATYEQYF.

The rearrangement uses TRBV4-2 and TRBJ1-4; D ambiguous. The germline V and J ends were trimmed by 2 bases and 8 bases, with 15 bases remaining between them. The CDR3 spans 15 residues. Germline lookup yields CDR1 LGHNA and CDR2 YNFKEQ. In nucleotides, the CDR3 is TGTGCCAGCAGCCAAATTGTCGGGTCCTGGGAAAAACTGTTTTTT. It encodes CASSQIVGSWEKLFF.

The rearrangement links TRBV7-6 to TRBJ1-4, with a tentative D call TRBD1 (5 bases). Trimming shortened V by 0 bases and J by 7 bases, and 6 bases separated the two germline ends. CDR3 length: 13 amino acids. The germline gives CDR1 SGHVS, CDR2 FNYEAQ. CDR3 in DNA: TGTGCCAGCAGCTTAGCAGGGGTTGAAAAACTGTTTTTT. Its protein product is CASSLAGVEKLFF.

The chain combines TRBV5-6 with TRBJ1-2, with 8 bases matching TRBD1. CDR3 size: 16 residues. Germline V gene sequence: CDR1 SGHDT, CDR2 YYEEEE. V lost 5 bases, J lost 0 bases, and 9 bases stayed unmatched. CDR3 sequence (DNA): TGTGCCAGCAGTCCGGGGGGACAGGAAGCTAACTATGGCTACACCTTC. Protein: CASSPGGQEANYGYTF.

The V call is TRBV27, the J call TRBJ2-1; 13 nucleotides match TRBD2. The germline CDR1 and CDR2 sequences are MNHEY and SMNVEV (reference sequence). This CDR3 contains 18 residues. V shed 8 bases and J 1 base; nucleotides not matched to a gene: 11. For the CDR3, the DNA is TGTGCCAGCGCACTTGGACTAGCGGGAGTAGAGTCCTACAATGAGCAGTTCTTC. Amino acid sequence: CASALGLAGVESYNEQFF.

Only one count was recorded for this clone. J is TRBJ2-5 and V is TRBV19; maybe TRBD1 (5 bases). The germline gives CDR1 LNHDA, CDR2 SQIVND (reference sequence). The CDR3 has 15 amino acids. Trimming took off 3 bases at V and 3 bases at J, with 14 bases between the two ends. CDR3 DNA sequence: TGTGCCAGTAGTATTTTACAGGAAGGGAAAGAGACCCAGTACTTC. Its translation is CASSILQEGKETQYF.

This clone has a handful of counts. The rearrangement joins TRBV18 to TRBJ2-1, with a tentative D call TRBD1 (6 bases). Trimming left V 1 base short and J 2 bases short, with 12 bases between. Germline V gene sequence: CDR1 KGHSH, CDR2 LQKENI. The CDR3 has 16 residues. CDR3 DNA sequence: TGTGCCAGCTCACCACGCACAGGGAAGGCCTACAATGAGCAGTTCTTC. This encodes CASSPRTGKAYNEQFF.

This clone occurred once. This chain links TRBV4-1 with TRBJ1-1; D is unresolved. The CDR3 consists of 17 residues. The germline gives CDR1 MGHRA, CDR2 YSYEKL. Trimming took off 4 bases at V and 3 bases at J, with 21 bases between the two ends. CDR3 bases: TGCGCCAGCAGCCTTCGGTCCCCGGGTCGGGTGGACACTGAAGCTTTCTTT. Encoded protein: CASSLRSPGRVDTEAFF.